These 29 T cell receptor beta chains share one sample of origin, sequenced in a study of blood T cell repertoires in COVID-19. Assay used: immunoSEQ multiplex PCR; TCRdb lists only in-frame clones, some missing. The sample contains about 320,000 clones, about 91% of which appear only once. The sample consisted of PBMCs or T cells enriched from blood (not recorded which). Receptors originate from a woman aged 18-29 years who had recovered from COVID-19.

The genes are TRBV19 and TRBJ2-4; 12 bases line up with TRBD1. Trimming removed 5 bases from V and 7 bases from J; junction bases left unmatched: 3. CDR3 length: 14 amino acids. Germline V lookup: CDR1 LNHDA, CDR2 SQIVND (reference sequence). The CDR3 is CASSAGTGGNIQYF. The CDR3 nucleotides are TGTGCCAGTAGTGCCGGGACAGGGGGCAACATTCAGTACTTC.

The chain combines TRBV7-2 with TRBJ1-2; D is undetermined. Germline assignment: CDR1 SGHTA and CDR2 FQGNSA. The germline V and J ends were trimmed by 1 base and 2 bases, with 11 bases remaining between them. The CDR3 sequence is 15 residues long. The CDR3 reads CASSLEDGGNYGYTF. In nucleotides, the CDR3 is TGTGCCAGCAGCTTAGAGGACGGAGGAAACTATGGCTACACCTTC.

The chain joins TRBV7-3 to TRBJ2-1; 8 bases align to TRBD2. Per the germline V gene, CDR1 is SGHTA and CDR2 is FQGTGA. V lost 1 base, J lost 3 bases, and 2 bases stayed unmatched. CDR3 size: 15 residues. In nucleotides, the CDR3 is TGTGCCAGCAGCTTAAGCGCGGGGGGCTACAATGAGCAGTTCTTC. Its protein is CASSLSAGGYNEQFF.

CDR3 sequence (DNA): TGTGCCAGCAGCCCCGGGACCGGGAGGTACGAGCAGTACTTC. It yields the protein CASSPGTGRYEQYF. J is TRBJ2-7 and V is TRBV13; 7 bases match TRBD2. CDR3 size: 14 residues. V lost 5 bases, J lost 4 bases, and 8 bases stayed unmatched. The germline gives CDR1 PRHDT, CDR2 FYEKMQ (reference sequence).

The chain combines TRBV6-5 with TRBJ1-1; a weak D match, TRBD1 (6 bases). The germline gives CDR1 MNHEY, CDR2 SVGAGI. CDR3 size: 13 residues. Trimming left V 6 bases short and J 4 bases short, with 12 bases between. This CDR3 is CASSLTGFTEAFF. For the CDR3, the DNA is TGTGCCAGCAGCCTTACAGGGTTCACTGAAGCTTTCTTT.

The V gene is TRBV28, the J gene TRBJ1-5; D is perhaps TRBD1 (5 bases). Germline CDR1 reads MDHEN; CDR2 reads SYDVKM. This CDR3 comprises 14 residues. The germline V and J ends were trimmed by 5 bases and 3 bases, with 11 bases remaining between them. The DNA of the CDR3 is TGTGCCAGCAGTAACGACAGATACAATCAGCCCCAGCATTTT. Its translation is CASSNDRYNQPQHF.

The V call is TRBV27, the J call TRBJ2-5; 13 bases align to TRBD2. CDR3 size: 17 residues. Trimming at V came to 5 bases and at J to 5 bases, leaving 11 bases not matched to a gene. Germline CDR1 and CDR2: MNHEY and SMNVEV (reference sequence). The CDR3 region is CASSRRTSGGPRETQYF. CDR3 in DNA: TGTGCCAGCAGTCGCCGGACTAGCGGGGGCCCGAGGGAGACCCAGTACTTC.

The DNA for the CDR3 is TGTGCCAGCAGCGTATACCCGGGACAGCACACTGAAGCTTTCTTT. It translates to CASSVYPGQHTEAFF. The chain carries TRBV9 and TRBJ1-1; 7 nucleotides match TRBD1. The V gene end was trimmed by 1 base and the J gene end by 3 bases; junction bases not matched to a gene: 6. Looked up from germline, CDR1 is SGDLS and CDR2 is YYNGEE. The CDR3 length is 15 residues.

This chain uses TRBV5-5 with TRBJ1-5; tentatively, D is TRBD1 (6 bases). V shed 1 base and J shed 0 bases, with 14 bases lying between them. The CDR3 has 17 amino acids. Germline CDR1 reads SGHKS; CDR2 reads YYEKEE (reference sequence). The CDR3 bases are TGTGCCAGCAGCTTGCTGGGGGCTATCGATAGCAATCAGCCCCAGCATTTT. Protein product: CASSLLGAIDSNQPQHF.

V is TRBV7-3 and J is TRBJ2-1, with 13 bases fitting TRBD2. V lost 5 bases and J lost 9; bases outside the gene matches: 7. The germline gives CDR1 SGHTA, CDR2 FQGTGA. The CDR3 contains 15 residues. The CDR3, as DNA: TGTGCCAGCAGCCCTGGGACTAGCGGGAACGGTGAGCAGTTCTTC. It codes for CASSPGTSGNGEQFF.

V usage is TRBV5-1 and J usage is TRBJ2-7; tentatively, D is TRBD1 (6 bases). The CDR3 has 11 amino acids. Germline V gene sequence: CDR1 SGHRS, CDR2 YFSETQ. Trimming pared 3 bases from V and 7 bases from J, leaving 8 bases between. CDR3 sequence (DNA): TGCGCCAGCAGCTCTACAGGGGAGCAGTACTTC. Its protein is CASSSTGEQYF. Together with reference TRBV5-1 and TRBJ2-7, the CDR3 gives the full variable domain: KAGVTQTPRYLIKTRGQQVTLSCSPISGHRSVSWYQQTPGQGLQFLFEYFSETQRNKGNFPGRFSGRQFSNSRSEMNVSTLELGDSALYLCASSSTGEQYFGPGTRLTVT.

Remarks on this clone: This is likely a read error, given that the CDR3 carries no conserved phenylalanine or tryptophan at its end. V is TRBV19 and J is TRBJ1-1; D is unresolved. The V gene lost 3 bases and the J gene lost 10 bases, with 15 bases spanning the gap. From germline, CDR1 is LNHDA and CDR2 SQIVND (reference sequence). CDR3 length equals 13 residues. The CDR3 nucleotides read TGTGCCAGTAGTATTCTTGACTACGAAGGAGCTTTCCTT. Its translation is CASSILDYEGAFL.

The rearrangement uses TRBV11-1 and TRBJ1-1, with D possibly TRBD1 on 5 matching bases. The CDR3 spans 14 residues. Germline V gives CDR1 SGHAT, CDR2 FQDESV (reference sequence). Trimming shortened V by 5 bases and J by 3 bases, and 13 bases separated the two germline ends. The DNA for the CDR3 is TGTGCCAGCAGCGAGGGACCGGGGGACACTGAAGCTTTCTTT. As protein: CASSEGPGDTEAFF.

This chain links TRBV4-3 with TRBJ1-4; 9 bases are a match to TRBD1. The CDR3 has 16 residues. The trim removed 0 bases at V and 7 bases at J, leaving 6 bases unmatched. CDR1 LGHNA and CDR2 YSLEER come from the germline V gene. CDR3 DNA: TGCGCCAGCAGCCAAGATCGGACAGGGGATGGTGAAAAACTGTTTTTT. Translated: CASSQDRTGDGEKLFF.

This clone has only one observation. The gene calls are TRBV7-2 and TRBJ2-3; tentative D call: TRBD1 (5 bases). V gave up 6 bases and J gave up 5 bases, with 12 bases separating them. Germline CDR1 and CDR2: SGHTA and FQGNSA. The CDR3 loop spans 13 amino acids. CDR3 in DNA: TGTGCCAGCAGTTGGGAAGGGGAAGATACGCAGTATTTT. Protein: CASSWEGEDTQYF.

The chain carries TRBV5-6 and TRBJ1-2; 7 bases fit TRBD1. V lost 6 bases and J lost 13; bases outside the gene matches: 21. Germline CDR1 and CDR2: SGHDT and YYEEEE. The CDR3 is 15 amino acids. CDR3 sequence: CASIRLAGQPSGSTF. CDR3 in DNA: TGTGCCAGCATCCGACTAGCGGGACAGCCCTCTGGGAGCACCTTC.

CDR3 nucleotides: TGTGCCAGCAGTTACTCCGGGGTAGAGAACACTGAAGCTTTCTTT. This gives the protein CASSYSGVENTEAFF. The gene calls are TRBV6-2 or TRBV6-3 and TRBJ1-1; D ambiguous. The germline V gene encodes CDR1 MNHEY and CDR2 SVGEGT. V lost 0 bases and J 1 base, leaving 9 bases between the germline ends. The CDR3 consists of 15 residues.

The chain uses TRBV19 and TRBJ2-7; D perhaps matches TRBD2 (6 bases). CDR3 length: 14 amino acids. The germline V gene encodes CDR1 LNHDA and CDR2 SQIVND (reference sequence). Trimming removed 5 bases from V and 3 bases from J, with 14 bases in between. The DNA for the CDR3 is TGTGCCAGTAGTCCGGGGCTGGGAGGCTACGAGCAGTACTTC. This translates into CASSPGLGGYEQYF.

The V call is TRBV5-1, the J call TRBJ2-7; tentative D call: TRBD1 (6 bases). Trimming took off 3 bases at V and 7 bases at J, with 14 bases between the two ends. This CDR3 is built from 13 residues. Germline CDR1 and CDR2: SGHRS and YFSETQ. The DNA of the CDR3 is TGCGCCAGCAGCTCCCCCCCCCAGGGGGAGCAGTACTTC. It is translated as CASSSPPQGEQYF.

Turning to this clone: The same CDR3 arises from other DNA sequences in this sample as well. This chain connects TRBV10-3 to TRBJ2-1, with D possibly matching TRBD2 (5 bases). Germline loops: CDR1 ENHRY, CDR2 SYGVKD. This CDR3 is 14 amino acids long. V was shortened by 3 bases and J by 5 bases, with 11 bases between the two germline ends. CDR3 nucleotides: TGTGCCATCAGTGACAGCGGCGGTAACAATGAGCAGTTCTTC. Protein sequence: CAISDSGGNNEQFF.

The chain joins TRBV19 to TRBJ1-5, with 9 bases identical to TRBD1. From germline, CDR1 is LNHDA and CDR2 SQIVND (reference sequence). J gave up 2 bases and V 7 bases, and 18 bases lay outside the gene matches. The CDR3 extends over 19 amino acids. CDR3 DNA: TGTGCCAGTATCGCTACGGGACAGGGAGGGTGGATAGGCAATCAGCCCCAGCATTTT. Protein sequence: CASIATGQGGWIGNQPQHF.

CDR3 DNA sequence: TGTGCCTGGAGTGGGACGCGAGCTCGGGGGCAGCCCCAGCATTTT. Amino acid sequence: CAWSGTRARGQPQHF. This rearrangement joins TRBV30 to TRBJ1-5; the D gene is possibly TRBD1 (5 bases). The V end lost 1 base, the J end lost 7 bases, and 17 bases lay between the germline ends. The germline V gene has CDR1 GTSNPN and CDR2 SVGIG (reference sequence). This CDR3 region has 15 residues.

The genes are TRBV28 and TRBJ1-6; tentatively, D is TRBD1 (5 bases). Germline values: CDR1 MDHEN, CDR2 SYDVKM. Deletions cut 3 bases from V and 2 bases from J, with 11 bases between. This CDR3 comprises 16 residues. CDR3 in amino acids: CASSLRGGTYNSPLHF. CDR3 DNA sequence: TGTGCCAGCAGTTTGAGGGGAGGAACCTATAATTCACCCCTCCACTTT.

Comments on this clone: The identical CDR3 is also encoded by other nucleotide sequences in the sample. The J gene is TRBJ2-1, the V gene TRBV5-4; tentatively, D is TRBD1 (6 bases). Trimming removed 0 bases at V and 10 bases at J, with 8 bases between. This CDR3 region has 12 residues. Per germline, CDR1 SGHNT and CDR2 YYREEE (reference sequence). The CDR3 bases are TGTGCCAGCAGCTTGGGAAGGGGGGAGCAGTTCTTC. Translated: CASSLGRGEQFF.

The gene calls are TRBV27 and TRBJ2-1; weak D call: TRBD2 (6 bases). The CDR3 extends over 16 amino acids. The V end lost 2 bases, the J end lost 5 bases, and 16 bases lay between the germline ends. CDR1 is MNHEY and CDR2 is SMNVEV in the germline V gene (reference sequence). The CDR3: CASSLRWATGDNEQFF. As DNA, the CDR3 is TGTGCCAGCAGTTTACGTTGGGCTACGGGGGACAATGAGCAGTTCTTC.

The rearrangement joins TRBV4-3 to TRBJ1-1, with TRBD1 matching over 7 bases. The CDR3 is 18 residues long. Trimming took 4 bases from V and 1 from J; bases not matched to a gene: 15. CDR1 is LGHNA and CDR2 is YSLEER in the germline V gene. CDR3 bases: TGCGCCAGCAGCCGTAGCTTCGCAGGGGGTTTTTGGAACACTGAAGCTTTCTTT. Protein product: CASSRSFAGGFWNTEAFF.

J is TRBJ2-5 and V is TRBV6-1, with D maybe TRBD1 (6 bases). The CDR3 covers 15 residues. Germline V lookup: CDR1 MNHNS, CDR2 SASEGT. Trimming removed 2 bases from V and 4 bases from J, with 14 bases in between. Here the CDR3 DNA reads TGTGCCAGCAGTGAATCCAGGGGATGGTTAGAGACCCAGTACTTC. It is translated as CASSESRGWLETQYF.

This rearrangement joins TRBV6-5 to TRBJ2-7; 7 bases fit TRBD1. From germline, CDR1 is MNHEY and CDR2 SVGAGI. Unmatched junction bases numbered 8, after V lost 6 bases and J lost 3 bases. The CDR3 spans 14 residues. CDR3 sequence reads: CASSAQGSDYEQYF. In DNA, the CDR3 is TGTGCCAGCAGCGCACAGGGGTCCGACTACGAGCAGTACTTC.

The rearrangement uses TRBV11-3 and TRBJ2-3, with 11 bases lining up with TRBD2. The trim removed 5 bases at V and 3 bases at J, leaving 7 bases unmatched. The CDR3 runs 16 residues. The V gene's germline CDR1 is SGHNT and CDR2 YENEEA. The CDR3 loop is CASSLEGLADTDTQYF. The CDR3 DNA reads TGTGCCAGCAGCCTCGAGGGACTAGCGGATACAGATACGCAGTATTTT.